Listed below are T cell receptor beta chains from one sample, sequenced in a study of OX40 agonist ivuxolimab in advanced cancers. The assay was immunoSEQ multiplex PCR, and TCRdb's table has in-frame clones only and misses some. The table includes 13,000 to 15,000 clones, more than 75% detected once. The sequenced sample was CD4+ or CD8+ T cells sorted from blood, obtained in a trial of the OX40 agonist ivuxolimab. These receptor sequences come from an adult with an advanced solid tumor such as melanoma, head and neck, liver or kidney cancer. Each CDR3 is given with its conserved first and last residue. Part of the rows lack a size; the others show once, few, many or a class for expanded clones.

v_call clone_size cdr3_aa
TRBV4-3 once CASSQDWLASGELFF
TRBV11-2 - CASSRTSVGNEQFF
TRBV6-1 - CASSGGLNQPQHF
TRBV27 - CASSLGGRSPLHF
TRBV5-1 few CASSLAGELFF
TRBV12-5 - CASGSGQGALWAGELFF
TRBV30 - CAWAGGGELFF
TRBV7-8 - CASSLELAGVETQYF
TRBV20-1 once CSAAYDEQYF
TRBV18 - CASSPYTGSYTGELFF
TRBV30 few CAWRNYGYTF
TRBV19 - CASSTGGVFTSPLHF
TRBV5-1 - CASGSGTGRFASSYNEQFF
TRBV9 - CASSGGWGATNEKLFF
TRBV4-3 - CASSLGTRNEQFF
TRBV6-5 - CASRGNNEQFF